This T cell receptor (beta chain) originates from a study of high-grade serous ovarian cancer treatment subgroups. General observations from the study: Without spatial data, bulk sequencing limits insight into HGSC tumor diversity. Different patients shared almost no repertoire; same-patient tumors shared about 0.11 to 0.79. Repertoire analysis covered CDR3 alone, not CDR1 or CDR2. Higher neoantigen levels went with greater TCR clonal relatedness.

Notes on this clone: What it binds is unknown.

With V trimmed by 2 bases and J by 0 bases, 7 bases remained unmatched. CDR3 length: 17 amino acids. CDR1 and CDR2 from the germline V gene are SGDLS and YYNGEE. Tumor samples were obtained before definitive surgery or chemotherapy. Assay: immunoSEQ multiplex PCR; the TCRdb copy retains only in-frame clones and omits some. The table includes over 4,500 clones, about 78% detected once. Sequencing was done on a sample of tumor tissue. The clonotype was recovered from a human donor with high-grade serous ovarian cancer. The V and J genes are TRBV9 and TRBJ2-3; TRBD1 aligns across 9 bases. DNA for the CDR3: TGTGCCAGCAGCGTCCGTACCGGGACAGGGAGCACAGATACGCAGTATTTT. This encodes CASSVRTGTGSTDTQYF.